This T cell receptor beta chain emerged from a study of control samples from healthy donors and cancer patients. Assay used: immunoSEQ multiplex PCR; TCRdb lists only in-frame clones, some missing. The data contain about 110,000 clones, 75% to 90% of them singletons. Trimming pared 11 bases from V and 6 bases from J, leaving 6 bases between. Per the germline V gene, CDR1 is MGHDK and CDR2 is SYGVNS. This CDR3 has 9 residues. The sample taken for sequencing was blood. This TCR was recovered from a woman between 50 and 59 years old in good health. The chain joins TRBV25-1 to TRBJ2-3, with D maybe TRBD2 (5 bases). CDR3 protein: CASGDTQYF. The CDR3 nucleotides read TGTGCCTCGGGGGATACGCAGTATTTT.